This is a list of T cell receptor beta chains from one sample in a study of shared clonotypes between healthy human individuals. Using immunoSEQ multiplex PCR, the repertoire was profiled, and TCRdb retains in-frame clones only, with some absent. The table includes 450,000 to 500,000 clones, roughly 80% detected once. Sequencing input: PBMCs. The receptors originated from a woman aged 40-49 years in good health. Some clones in this sample may be carry-over from other donors' samples. Both conserved end residues are trimmed from each CDR3. A D gene is named only where the DNA matches it firmly.

d_gene: TRBD2; j_gene: TRBJ2-3; v_gene: TRBV7-8; CDR3aa: ASSLTGTSQY
d_gene: -; j_gene: TRBJ1-2; v_gene: TRBV7-9; CDR3aa: ASSGGWDYGYT
d_gene: -; j_gene: TRBJ1-1; v_gene: TRBV29-1; CDR3aa: SVAQGSGTEAF
d_gene: TRBD1; j_gene: TRBJ2-7; v_gene: TRBV19; CDR3aa: ASSIRTGGDYEQY
d_gene: -; j_gene: TRBJ1-3; v_gene: TRBV15; CDR3aa: ATSRDTGSGNTIY
d_gene: -; j_gene: TRBJ1-1; v_gene: TRBV9; CDR3aa: ASSRAVRPNTEAF
d_gene: -; j_gene: TRBJ1-1; v_gene: TRBV28; CDR3aa: ASRRNWNTEAF
d_gene: TRBD1; j_gene: TRBJ2-7; v_gene: TRBV6-1; CDR3aa: ASMGGRDRPYEQY
d_gene: TRBD2; j_gene: TRBJ2-1; v_gene: TRBV4-1; CDR3aa: ASSLGLAASSYNEQF
d_gene: -; j_gene: TRBJ1-5; v_gene: TRBV6-5; CDR3aa: ASSWRANQPKH
d_gene: -; j_gene: TRBJ1-1; v_gene: TRBV2; CDR3aa: ASNGREATEAF
d_gene: -; j_gene: TRBJ1-1; v_gene: TRBV5-4; CDR3aa: ASSPARTMNTEAF
d_gene: -; j_gene: TRBJ2-1; v_gene: TRBV15; CDR3aa: ATSGTGLHNEQF
d_gene: TRBD1; j_gene: TRBJ1-5; v_gene: TRBV7-2; CDR3aa: ASSHRGGNQPQH
d_gene: TRBD1; j_gene: TRBJ2-7; v_gene: TRBV28; CDR3aa: ASSTGSGQLSSYEQY
d_gene: -; j_gene: TRBJ2-7; v_gene: TRBV5-5; CDR3aa: ASSLDPVYEQY
d_gene: TRBD1; j_gene: TRBJ2-3; v_gene: TRBV11-3; CDR3aa: ASSIGQASDTQY
d_gene: -; j_gene: TRBJ1-4; v_gene: TRBV5-1; CDR3aa: ASSLAQDNEKLF
d_gene: -; j_gene: TRBJ1-1; v_gene: TRBV6-5; CDR3aa: ASTPPGRVNTEAF
d_gene: TRBD1; j_gene: -; v_gene: TRBV29-1; CDR3aa: SAAPGTAYEQY
d_gene: -; j_gene: TRBJ2-1; v_gene: TRBV15; CDR3aa: ATSSPLLSSYNEQF
d_gene: TRBD2; j_gene: TRBJ2-4; v_gene: TRBV5-1; CDR3aa: ASTSGGIQY
d_gene: TRBD1; j_gene: TRBJ2-4; v_gene: TRBV27; CDR3aa: ASSVTGLENIQY
d_gene: TRBD1; j_gene: TRBJ2-3; v_gene: TRBV29-1; CDR3aa: SAQGGTDTQY
d_gene: -; j_gene: TRBJ1-1; v_gene: TRBV18; CDR3aa: ASSPGKNTEAF
d_gene: TRBD2; j_gene: TRBJ2-7; v_gene: TRBV6-6; CDR3aa: ASSSAGEVHEQY
d_gene: -; j_gene: TRBJ2-5; v_gene: TRBV28; CDR3aa: ATTPALALETQY
d_gene: -; j_gene: TRBJ2-7; v_gene: TRBV2; CDR3aa: ASNKGLTYEQY
d_gene: -; j_gene: TRBJ1-2; v_gene: TRBV10-2; CDR3aa: ASSDFRTNYGYT
d_gene: TRBD2; j_gene: TRBJ2-7; v_gene: TRBV27; CDR3aa: ASRTSGRYEQY
d_gene: -; j_gene: TRBJ2-7; v_gene: TRBV2; CDR3aa: ASVPDVGVSAYEQY
d_gene: -; j_gene: TRBJ2-7; v_gene: TRBV5-5; CDR3aa: ASSRDRNSYEQY
d_gene: -; j_gene: TRBJ1-1; v_gene: TRBV6-1; CDR3aa: ASSSGGDTEAF
d_gene: TRBD1; j_gene: TRBJ1-1; v_gene: TRBV28; CDR3aa: ASSLRAGRGMNTEAF
d_gene: -; j_gene: TRBJ1-1; v_gene: TRBV5-6; CDR3aa: ASSLVGQTLEAF
d_gene: TRBD2; j_gene: TRBJ2-5; v_gene: TRBV4-1; CDR3aa: ASSQEGTSGSGGETQY
d_gene: TRBD2; j_gene: TRBJ2-7; v_gene: TRBV28; CDR3aa: ASSTGGSKDEQY
d_gene: -; j_gene: TRBJ2-7; v_gene: TRBV13; CDR3aa: ASSPPVRREQY
d_gene: -; j_gene: TRBJ2-5; v_gene: TRBV5-1; CDR3aa: ASSYDGKQETQY
d_gene: -; j_gene: TRBJ2-2; v_gene: TRBV6-1; CDR3aa: ASSEGDTGELF
d_gene: -; j_gene: TRBJ2-3; v_gene: TRBV7-3; CDR3aa: ASSFRDSTDTQY
d_gene: -; j_gene: TRBJ1-2; v_gene: TRBV29-1; CDR3aa: SVDVTVGYT
d_gene: -; j_gene: TRBJ1-1; v_gene: TRBV28; CDR3aa: ASSLLGPNTEAF
d_gene: -; j_gene: TRBJ1-2; v_gene: TRBV5-6; CDR3aa: ASSAVLKDGYT
d_gene: TRBD1; j_gene: TRBJ1-5; v_gene: TRBV2; CDR3aa: ASSEALATGRRH
d_gene: -; j_gene: TRBJ2-3; v_gene: TRBV7-9; CDR3aa: ASSLGLYRDRVRADTQY
d_gene: -; j_gene: TRBJ1-5; v_gene: TRBV7-8; CDR3aa: ASSSAQGPYQPQH
d_gene: TRBD2; j_gene: TRBJ2-5; v_gene: TRBV7-6; CDR3aa: ASSYGLAGVGETQY
d_gene: -; j_gene: TRBJ2-2; v_gene: TRBV27; CDR3aa: ASIGHRGAV
d_gene: TRBD1; j_gene: TRBJ1-1; v_gene: TRBV6-6; CDR3aa: ASRQGSAEAF
d_gene: -; j_gene: TRBJ1-1; v_gene: TRBV19; CDR3aa: ASSLLGAGEAF
d_gene: -; j_gene: TRBJ2-1; v_gene: TRBV29-1; CDR3aa: SVGLRLVDEQF
d_gene: TRBD1; j_gene: TRBJ1-2; v_gene: TRBV28; CDR3aa: ASRTGGDSGYT
d_gene: -; j_gene: TRBJ1-2; v_gene: TRBV13; CDR3aa: ASTIARVNYGYT
d_gene: TRBD1; j_gene: TRBJ2-7; v_gene: TRBV4-3; CDR3aa: ASSQAGTGDYEQY